The 9 T cell receptor beta chains in this list originate from one sample, sequenced in a study of cytomegalovirus exposure and HLA in healthy donors. Using immunoSEQ multiplex PCR, the repertoire was profiled, and TCRdb retains in-frame clones only, with some absent. The sample holds some 320,000 clones, about 90% seen once. Sequences were obtained from PBMCs. The receptors originated from a young woman in good health and CMV-seropositive.

This rearrangement joins TRBV9 to TRBJ2-3; the D is unclear. Germline V gene sequence: CDR1 SGDLS, CDR2 YYNGEE. Deletions cut 4 bases from V and 7 bases from J, with 10 bases between. The CDR3 loop spans 12 amino acids. DNA for the CDR3: TGTGCCAGCAGCCCGTCACTGAATACGCAGTATTTT. Protein product: CASSPSLNTQYF.

The chain carries TRBV4-3 and TRBJ2-6; 7 bases fit TRBD1. V lost 6 bases to trimming and J lost 2 bases; unmatched junction nucleotides: 1. Germline V gene lookup returns CDR1 LGHNA and CDR2 YSLEER. CDR3 size: 14 residues. CDR3 DNA sequence: TGCGCCAGCAGTGACAGGGCTGGGGCCAACGTCCTGACTTTC. This codes for CASSDRAGANVLTF.

The chain uses TRBV5-6 and TRBJ2-1, with 7 bases matching TRBD2. The CDR3 extends over 14 amino acids. Germline CDR1 SGHDT, CDR2 YYEEEE. V trimming: 0 bases; J trimming: 6 bases; junction bases outside the gene matches: 3. The CDR3 here is CASSLEPSGNEQFF. The CDR3 DNA is TGTGCCAGCAGCTTGGAGCCTAGCGGCAATGAGCAGTTCTTC.

V gene TRBV6-6 combines with J gene TRBJ1-2; TRBD1 matches 9 bases. This CDR3 has 15 residues. Germline-derived CDR1 and CDR2 are MNHNY and SVGAGI (reference sequence). The V gene end was trimmed by 5 bases and the J gene end by 6 bases; junction bases not matched to a gene: 10. The DNA for the CDR3 is TGTGCCAGCAGTCCCGCCCGTACAGGGGGCGATGGCTACACCTTC. It is translated as CASSPARTGGDGYTF.

The chain links TRBV27 to TRBJ2-7, with unresolved D. Trimming took 7 bases from V and 7 from J, leaving 23 bases between them. Germline loops: CDR1 MNHEY, CDR2 SMNVEV (reference sequence). This CDR3 contains 15 residues. The CDR3 reads CASTPVWALGMEQYF. The DNA for the CDR3 is TGTGCCAGCACCCCCGTCTGGGCCCTCGGTATGGAGCAGTACTTC.

The rearrangement links TRBV28 to TRBJ2-7; 10 bases match TRBD2. The ends lost 6 bases at V and 3 bases at J; junction bases unmatched: 14. This CDR3 comprises 17 residues. From germline, CDR1 is MDHEN and CDR2 SYDVKM. For the CDR3, the DNA is TGTGCCAGCAGCTCCCCGGGACTAGCGATCTTCGTCTACGAGCAGTACTTC. It translates to CASSSPGLAIFVYEQYF.

This chain connects TRBV9 to TRBJ2-7; a possible D gene is TRBD1 (5 bases). The CDR3 is 16 residues long. V lost 0 bases and J lost 5, with 18 bases in between. Germline-derived CDR1 and CDR2 are SGDLS and YYNGEE. CDR3: CASSVGTQRALDEQYF. Here the CDR3 DNA reads TGTGCCAGCAGCGTAGGGACACAGCGTGCCCTCGACGAGCAGTACTTC. Complete variable domain (other parts from reference TRBV9 and TRBJ2-7): DSGVTQTPKHLITATGQRVTLRCSPRSGDLSVYWYQQSLDQGLQFLIQYYNGEERAKGNILERFSAQQFPDLHSELNLSSLELGDSALYFCASSVGTQRALDEQYFGPGTRLTVT.

The rearrangement joins TRBV6-1 to TRBJ1-1, with 9 bases lining up with TRBD1. This CDR3 comprises 15 residues. V dropped 8 bases and J dropped 8; count of bases not matched to a gene: 15. The germline V gene encodes CDR1 MNHNS and CDR2 SASEGT. The CDR3: CASPPTTGGLGEAFF. Here the CDR3 DNA reads TGTGCCAGCCCCCCTACGACAGGGGGGTTAGGGGAAGCTTTCTTT.

This sequence joins TRBV29-1 and TRBJ2-1; 10 bases agree with TRBD2. This CDR3 has 16 amino acids. J gave up 0 bases and V 1 base, and 3 bases lay outside the gene matches. CDR1 SQVTM and CDR2 ANQGSEA come from the germline V gene. CDR3 region: CSVEVAGGTSYNEQFF. DNA of the CDR3: TGCAGCGTTGAAGTAGCGGGAGGAACCTCCTACAATGAGCAGTTCTTC.